A selection of T cell receptor beta chains follows, all from one sample in a study of blood T cells in healthy people across ages. TCRdb processed the 5' RACE reads anew with MiXCR; each CDR3 protein has one entry. This sample has roughly 500,000 distinct CDR3 sequences, with roughly a quarter found just once. The sample comprised blood. All receptors derive from a woman between 65 and 79 years old in good health. Each CDR3 is given with its conserved first and last residue. A D gene is named only where the DNA matches it firmly. A row's size may be missing; if present it is once, few, many or a size class.

clone size,V gene,D gene,J gene,CDR3 protein,CDR3 DNA
-,TRBV4-3,-,TRBJ1-1,CASSQDLKGNTEAFF,TGCGCCAGCAGCCAAGATTTGAAAGGAAACACTGAAGCTTTCTTT
-,TRBV6-1,-,TRBJ1-6,CASSVGAYNSPLHF,TGTGCCAGCAGTGTCGGGGCCTATAATTCACCCCTCCACTTT
-,TRBV27,TRBD2,TRBJ2-3,CASTRLAGSTQYF,TGTGCCAGCACCCGGCTAGCGGGGTCTACGCAGTATTTT
once,TRBV30,-,TRBJ2-2,CAWRSQGNTGELFF,TGTGCCTGGAGAAGCCAGGGAAACACCGGGGAGCTGTTTTTT
few,TRBV20-1,-,TRBJ2-4,CSARVRLAKNIQYF,TGCAGTGCTAGAGTACGATTAGCCAAAAACATTCAGTACTTC
-,TRBV7-2,-,TRBJ2-1,CASSFWAGGSNEQFF,TGTGCCAGCAGCTTCTGGGCAGGGGGGTCCAATGAGCAGTTCTTC
few,TRBV27,-,TRBJ2-5,CASSSLGGFRGGEPLQETQYF,TGTGCCAGCAGTTCCCTGGGGGGATTTCGAGGGGGGGAACCATTACAAGAGACCCAGTACTTC
-,TRBV27,-,TRBJ2-1,CASSLSPAYNEQFF,TGTGCCAGCAGTTTATCGCCGGCTTACAATGAGCAGTTCTTC
once,TRBV11-3,TRBD2,TRBJ2-1,CASSLLTGGPNEQFF,TGTGCCAGCAGCTTATTAACGGGGGGGCCAAACGAGCAGTTCTTC
-,TRBV4-3,-,TRBJ1-2,CASSQNRVFLSF,TGCGCCAGCAGCCAAAACAGGGTTTTTTTGTCCTTC
few,TRBV7-9,-,TRBJ1-1,CASSRGRGGQLGAFF,TGTGCCAGCAGCCGAGGTCGAGGTGGGCAGTTGGGGGCTTTCTTT
few,TRBV12-3/TRBV12-4,-,TRBJ2-6,CASIGDGADVLTF,TGTGCCAGCATCGGCGATGGGGCCGACGTCCTGACTTTC
few,TRBV29-1,TRBD2,TRBJ2-1,CSVEPLAGGNEQFF,TGCAGCGTTGAGCCTCTAGCGGGGGGCAATGAGCAGTTCTTC
-,TRBV5-1,TRBD1,TRBJ1-1,CASSSGQGGPAFF,TGCGCCAGCAGCTCGGGACAGGGGGGTCCGGCTTTCTTT
-,TRBV10-3,-,TRBJ2-5,CAISESTRKGQETQYF,TGTGCCATCAGTGAGTCGACCCGCAAGGGCCAAGAGACCCAGTACTTC
few,TRBV12-3/TRBV12-4,TRBD1,TRBJ2-1,CASTLGQGLYNEQFF,TGTGCCAGCACCTTAGGACAGGGTCTGTACAATGAGCAGTTCTTC
-,TRBV29-1,-,TRBJ1-2,CSILTGSYGYTF,TGCAGCATCTTAACAGGGTCCTATGGCTACACCTTC
-,TRBV5-1,-,TRBJ2-5,CASSRDSGRETQYF,TGCGCCAGCAGCCGGGACTCCGGCAGGGAGACCCAGTACTTC
-,TRBV12-3/TRBV12-4,TRBD1,TRBJ1-1,CASSIAGGTEAFF,TGTGCCAGCTCAATCGCAGGGGGCACTGAAGCTTTCTTT
-,TRBV3-1,-,TRBJ1-2,CASSQAYGGNYGYTF,TGTGCCAGCAGCCAAGCCTACGGGGGCAACTATGGCTACACCTTC
-,TRBV5-1,-,TRBJ2-2,CASSFKGTGELFF,TGCGCCAGCAGCTTTAAGGGCACCGGGGAGCTGTTTTTT
-,TRBV29-1,-,TRBJ1-1,CSVPVLGGDAFF,TGCAGCGTCCCAGTGTTGGGAGGGGACGCTTTCTTT
-,TRBV7-2,-,TRBJ2-4,CASSQKPPRQVAKNIQYF,TGTGCCAGCAGCCAAAAGCCCCCGAGACAAGTAGCCAAAAACATTCAGTACTTC
few,TRBV7-9,-,TRBJ2-7,CASSPWDWVSSYEQYF,TGTGCCAGCAGCCCGTGGGATTGGGTTAGCTCCTACGAGCAGTACTTC
-,TRBV24-1,TRBD2,TRBJ2-3,CATSDPLSSGGVTDTQYF,TGTGCCACCAGTGATCCGCTTTCTAGCGGGGGAGTTACAGATACGCAGTATTTT
few,TRBV27,TRBD1,TRBJ1-2,CASGSDRGTYGYTF,TGTGCCAGCGGCTCGGACAGGGGTACATATGGCTACACCTTC
few,TRBV12-3/TRBV12-4,-,TRBJ1-1,CASSPRQRGTEAFF,TGTGCCAGCAGTCCAAGACAGAGGGGCACTGAAGCTTTCTTT
-,TRBV5-1,-,TRBJ2-2,CASRYLANSGELFF,TGCGCCAGCAGATACCTAGCGAATAGCGGGGAGCTGTTTTTT
-,TRBV19,-,TRBJ2-7,CASLGLKSSYEQYF,TGTGCCAGTCTAGGTCTGAAGAGCTCCTACGAGCAGTACTTC